These 26 T cell receptor beta chains were sequenced from one sample in a study of OX40 agonist ivuxolimab in advanced cancers. Libraries were prepared by immunoSEQ multiplex PCR; TCRdb keeps only in-frame clonotypes and omits some of them. The sample records roughly 60,000 clones, about 82% being singletons. The material sequenced was CD4+ or CD8+ T cells sorted from blood, taken in a trial of the OX40 agonist ivuxolimab. These receptors originate from an adult with an advanced solid tumor such as melanoma, head and neck, liver or kidney cancer.

This clone was recorded once. The chain employs TRBV6-5 and TRBJ2-3, with TRBD1 identical over 10 bases. J was trimmed by 5 bases and V by 6 bases; bases with no gene match: 5. This CDR3 region has 14 residues. Germline V lookup: CDR1 MNHEY, CDR2 SVGAGI. DNA of the CDR3: TGTGCCAGCAGCCGGGACAGGGGAAGAGATACGCAGTATTTT. It codes for CASSRDRGRDTQYF.

The rearrangement joins TRBV6-5 to TRBJ1-2; 11 bases line up with TRBD1. The CDR3 extends over 16 amino acids. Germline CDR1 reads MNHEY; CDR2 reads SVGAGI. The trim removed 2 bases at V and 5 bases at J, leaving 7 bases unmatched. CDR3: CASSYTRTGGGYGYTF. The CDR3 DNA sequence: TGTGCCAGCAGTTACACCCGGACAGGGGGCGGGTATGGCTACACCTTC.

This clone came up a few times. The chain employs TRBV2 and TRBJ2-5; D is unresolved. Trimming removed 3 bases from V and 4 bases from J, with 9 bases in between. Germline V CDR1 and CDR2: SNHLY, FYNNEI. The CDR3 length is 13 residues. CDR3 region: CASSDWLGETQYF. For the CDR3, the DNA is TGTGCCAGCAGTGATTGGCTCGGAGAGACCCAGTACTTC.

The chain employs TRBV5-5 and TRBJ1-2, with TRBD1 as a possible D gene (5 bases). Trimming took 2 bases from V and 2 from J, leaving 10 bases between them. CDR3 length equals 14 residues. Germline values: CDR1 SGHKS, CDR2 YYEKEE (reference sequence). The CDR3 nucleotides read TGTGCCAGCAGCTTCGGGGGGACCAACTATGGCTACACCTTC. Translation gives CASSFGGTNYGYTF. Full variable domain (missing parts from reference TRBV5-5 and TRBJ1-2): DAGVTQSPTHLIKTRGQQVTLRCSPISGHKSVSWYQQVLGQGPQFIFQYYEKEERGRGNFPDRFSARQFPNYSSELNVNALLLGDSALYLCASSFGGTNYGYTFGSGTRLTVV.

The chain employs TRBV5-6 and TRBJ1-5; 10 bases are a match to TRBD1. CDR3 length equals 15 residues. Germline V gene data show CDR1 as SGHDT and CDR2 as YYEEEE. V dropped 3 bases and J dropped 3; count of bases not matched to a gene: 3. The CDR3 nucleotides read TGTGCCAGCAGCTCCGGACAGGGGGTCAATCAGCCCCAGCATTTT. Translated, it gives CASSSGQGVNQPQHF.

The chain carries TRBV6-6 and TRBJ1-5; unclear D gene. This CDR3 region has 15 residues. V dropped 1 base and J dropped 1 base, with 8 bases sitting between them. Germline V gene lookup returns CDR1 MNHNY and CDR2 SVGAGI (reference sequence). The CDR3 loop is CASSYYVRSNQPQHF. The CDR3 DNA reads TGTGCCAGCAGTTACTACGTAAGGAGCAATCAGCCCCAGCATTTT.

The chain carries TRBV2 and TRBJ1-1, with D possibly being TRBD1 (5 bases). The germline V gene has CDR1 SNHLY and CDR2 FYNNEI. The CDR3 consists of 13 residues. V lost 4 bases and J lost 11, with 17 bases in between. The CDR3 DNA sequence: TGTGCCAGCAGTGGGACGGACGGGACTCGGGCTTTCTTT. This gives the protein CASSGTDGTRAFF.

V and J are TRBV6-1 and TRBJ1-6, with D uncertain. V shed 3 bases and J shed 7 bases, with 16 bases lying between them. Looked up from germline, CDR1 is MNHNS and CDR2 is SASEGT. The CDR3 spans 16 residues. The DNA of the CDR3 is TGTGCCAGCAGTGATTTGGTGTCTTACGAGAATTCACCCCTCCACTTT. This codes for CASSDLVSYENSPLHF.

For the CDR3, the DNA is TGTGCCAGCAGTCAACAGTGGCGGGCCTACGAGCAGTACTTC. The encoded protein is CASSQQWRAYEQYF. The chain combines TRBV27 with TRBJ2-7; D is perhaps TRBD2 (5 bases). The V and J ends lost 5 bases and 2 bases respectively, with 13 bases between them. Germline loops: CDR1 MNHEY, CDR2 SMNVEV (reference sequence). The CDR3 covers 14 residues.

This clone has only a few counts. CDR3 sequence (DNA): TGTGCCAGCAGCTTAGCGTTCGGCGGGGAGCTGTTTTTT. Translating it yields CASSLAFGGELFF. The V gene is TRBV7-2, the J gene TRBJ2-2, with no clear D. This CDR3 region has 13 residues. Trimming pared 0 bases from V and 7 bases from J, leaving 6 bases between. CDR1 is SGHTA, CDR2 FQGNSA, per germline.

This clone was seen only once. The gene calls are TRBV6-5 and TRBJ1-1, with TRBD1 matching 7 bases. Germline CDR1 MNHEY, CDR2 SVGAGI. The CDR3 loop spans 11 amino acids. With V trimmed by 11 bases and J by 5 bases, 5 bases remained unmatched. Written as DNA, the CDR3 is TGTGCCTGTAGGGGGCTTACTGAAGCTTTCTTT. The encoded protein is CACRGLTEAFF.

This clone came up a few times. The chain is built from TRBV7-2 and TRBJ1-4; D perhaps matches TRBD1 (6 bases). The ends were cut back, 5 bases at V and 8 bases at J, with 18 bases in the middle. The CDR3 runs 15 residues. CDR1 SGHTA and CDR2 FQGNSA come from the germline V gene. The chain's CDR3 is CASSVLGGAGEKLFF. In DNA form, the CDR3 reads TGTGCCAGCAGCGTACTGGGGGGCGCGGGGGAAAAACTGTTTTTT.

The chain is built from TRBV5-1 and TRBJ2-5; D is perhaps TRBD2 (6 bases). V lost 3 bases to trimming and J lost 0 bases, with 21 bases between them. In germline, CDR1 is SGHRS, CDR2 YFSETQ. The CDR3 consists of 18 residues. CDR3 bases: TGCGCCAGCAGCTCCCCCGTTGGGCGGGGAGACAACCAAGAGACCCAGTACTTC. Translated: CASSSPVGRGDNQETQYF.

This chain joins TRBV28 and TRBJ2-5; no reliable D call. V was pared by 7 bases and J by 0 bases, with 9 bases between. The CDR3 contains 13 residues. Germline V gene sequence: CDR1 MDHEN, CDR2 SYDVKM. CDR3 region: CASNLSHQETQYF. CDR3 nucleotides: TGTGCCAGCAATCTGAGCCACCAAGAGACCCAGTACTTC. The full variable domain, with the rest looked up from reference TRBV28 and TRBJ2-5, is DVKVTQSSRYLVKRTGEKVFLECVQDMDHENMFWYRQDPGLGLRLIYFSYDVKMKEKGDIPEGYSVSREKKERFSLILESASTNQTSMYLCASNLSHQETQYFGPGTRLLVL.

The V gene is TRBV7-6, the J gene TRBJ2-3; TRBD1 agrees at 8 bases. Germline CDR1 and CDR2: SGHVS and FNYEAQ. The CDR3 is 15 residues long. V lost 2 bases and J lost 3; bases outside the gene matches: 4. The CDR3 region is CASSLRTGMTDTQYF. DNA of the CDR3: TGTGCCAGCAGCTTAAGGACAGGGATGACAGATACGCAGTATTTT.

J is TRBJ2-2 and V is TRBV9, with 14 positions matching TRBD2. V lost 1 base, J lost 3 bases, and 5 bases stayed unmatched. Per germline, CDR1 SGDLS and CDR2 YYNGEE. The CDR3 sequence is 18 residues long. CDR3 sequence reads: CASSVWGLAGEYTGELFF. Written as DNA, the CDR3 is TGTGCCAGCAGCGTATGGGGACTAGCGGGGGAGTACACCGGGGAGCTGTTTTTT.

This sequence joins TRBV9 and TRBJ1-2; tentative D call: TRBD1 (6 bases). There are 18 residues in the CDR3. Germline loops: CDR1 SGDLS, CDR2 YYNGEE. Trimming cost V 0 bases and J 7 bases, with 25 bases left between them. The CDR3 region is CASSVGGSPTGTLGGYTF. In nucleotides, the CDR3 is TGTGCCAGCAGCGTAGGTGGAAGTCCGACAGGTACTTTAGGTGGCTACACCTTC.

For the CDR3, the DNA is TGTGCCAGTACAGGGTCCCAAGAGACCCAGTACTTC. Protein: CASTGSQETQYF. The J gene is TRBJ2-5, the V gene TRBV2; weak D call: TRBD1 (6 bases). Germline V lookup: CDR1 SNHLY, CDR2 FYNNEI. The CDR3 extends over 12 amino acids. V dropped 9 bases and J dropped 1 base, with 9 bases sitting between them.

This CDR3 reads CASRWRQGGEKLFF. CDR3 coding DNA: TGTGCCAGCAGATGGCGACAGGGGGGTGAAAAACTGTTTTTT. This rearrangement joins TRBV6-6 to TRBJ1-4, with TRBD1 matching over 9 bases. Germline V gene lookup returns CDR1 MNHNY and CDR2 SVGAGI (reference sequence). This CDR3 comprises 14 residues. The V and J ends lost 6 bases and 7 bases, in that order; junction bases with no gene match: 6.

With respect to this clone: The same CDR3 can be traced to other DNA sequences in this sample. V usage is TRBV6-1 and J usage is TRBJ1-1; 7 positions match TRBD1. The CDR3 has 14 amino acids. Germline CDR1 MNHNS, CDR2 SASEGT. With V trimmed by 2 bases and J by 3 bases, 3 bases remained unmatched. CDR3 protein: CASSEQGGDTEAFF. CDR3 bases: TGTGCCAGCAGTGAACAGGGGGGCGACACTGAAGCTTTCTTT.

This clone was counted a single time. The J gene is TRBJ1-3, the V gene TRBV5-6; 7 nucleotides align to TRBD1. The CDR3 loop spans 14 amino acids. CDR1 and CDR2 from the germline V gene are SGHDT and YYEEEE. Trimming took 7 bases from V and 0 from J; bases not matched to a gene: 4. CDR3 sequence reads: CASGNRGSGNTIYF. CDR3 bases: TGTGCCAGCGGGAACAGGGGCTCTGGAAACACCATATATTTT.

This chain uses TRBV9 with TRBJ2-1; TRBD1 aligns across 9 bases. The germline V gene has CDR1 SGDLS and CDR2 YYNGEE. This CDR3 is built from 14 residues. Trimming removed 5 bases from V and 7 bases from J; junction bases left unmatched: 7. The CDR3 is CASSPGQGDNEQFF. The CDR3 DNA sequence: TGTGCCAGCAGTCCGGGACAGGGAGATAATGAGCAGTTCTTC. Variable domain in full (rest from reference TRBV9 and TRBJ2-1): DSGVTQTPKHLITATGQRVTLRCSPRSGDLSVYWYQQSLDQGLQFLIQYYNGEERAKGNILERFSAQQFPDLHSELNLSSLELGDSALYFCASSPGQGDNEQFFGPGTRLTVL.

This chain uses TRBV6-5 with TRBJ2-1; D perhaps matches TRBD1 (5 bases). Trimming pared 5 bases from V and 3 bases from J, leaving 14 bases between. This CDR3 region has 15 residues. Per germline, CDR1 MNHEY and CDR2 SVGAGI. The CDR3 coding sequence is TGTGCCAGCAGTCAAACAGGAGATCTCTACAATGAGCAGTTCTTC. Protein sequence: CASSQTGDLYNEQFF.

V gene TRBV28 combines with J gene TRBJ1-5; TRBD1 agrees at 12 bases. The CDR3 contains 15 residues. The V and J ends lost 4 bases and 7 bases, in that order; junction bases with no gene match: 5. Germline V gene sequence: CDR1 MDHEN, CDR2 SYDVKM. The CDR3 loop is CASSSGTGGGQPQHF. The DNA for the CDR3 is TGTGCCAGCAGTTCCGGGACAGGGGGCGGCCAGCCCCAGCATTTT.

This chain joins TRBV27 and TRBJ1-6; no reliable D call. This CDR3 is 15 amino acids long. Germline V gene sequence: CDR1 MNHEY, CDR2 SMNVEV (reference sequence). V was trimmed by 5 bases and J by 6 bases, leaving 14 bases between them. Here the CDR3 reads CASSLAPEGNSPLHF. DNA of the CDR3: TGTGCCAGCAGTCTAGCCCCCGAAGGTAATTCACCCCTCCACTTT.

This chain links TRBV5-5 with TRBJ1-3, with 8 positions matching TRBD1. V lost 2 bases, J lost 1 base, and 2 bases stayed unmatched. The germline CDR1 and CDR2 sequences are SGHKS and YYEKEE (reference sequence). The CDR3 is 15 residues long. CDR3 amino acids: CASSFYRGSGNTIYF. DNA of the CDR3: TGTGCCAGCAGCTTTTACAGGGGGTCTGGAAACACCATATATTTT. Using reference TRBV5-5 and TRBJ1-3 for the parts outside the CDR3, the full variable domain is DAGVTQSPTHLIKTRGQQVTLRCSPISGHKSVSWYQQVLGQGPQFIFQYYEKEERGRGNFPDRFSARQFPNYSSELNVNALLLGDSALYLCASSFYRGSGNTIYFGEGSWLTVV.